Shown below are 11 T cell receptor beta chains from a single sample sequenced in a study of shared clonotypes between healthy human individuals (dated by TCRdb to the early 2020s). The protocol used for the library was the immunoSEQ multiplex PCR assay. In its TCRdb copy, this immuneACCESS table keeps in-frame sequences only and misses some clones. Where compared with another copy, unresolved V genes explain less than half of these, and the others have no known cause. The sample records a few hundred thousand clones, more than 75% of which are singletons. The ten largest clones take up roughly 15% of the sample. Sequencing was done on a sample of memory CD8+ T cells sorted from blood. What this sample's cell subset or site label stands for: CD45RO+ cells pooled with CCR7-negative TemRA cells. These receptors originate from a young man in good health.

V usage is TRBV7-9 and J usage is TRBJ2-1, with a weak D call TRBD1 (6 bases). CDR3 length: 13 residues. Germline V gene lookup returns CDR1 SEHNR and CDR2 FQNEAQ (reference sequence). Trimming pared 5 bases from V and 4 bases from J, leaving 9 bases between. CDR3 in DNA: TGTGCCAGCAGCGAAGGACAGTACAATGAGCAGTTCTTC. It specifies CASSEGQYNEQFF.

This clone was picked up a small number of times. The V gene is TRBV19, the J gene TRBJ2-2; TRBD2 matches 8 bases. V lost 7 bases and J lost 6; bases outside the gene matches: 10. This CDR3 is built from 15 residues. Germline lookup yields CDR1 LNHDA and CDR2 SQIVND (reference sequence). DNA of the CDR3: TGTGCCAGTACCGGGGTGAGCGGGAGCTCCGGGGAGCTGTTTTTT. Its protein product is CASTGVSGSSGELFF. Looking up the rest from reference TRBV19 and TRBJ2-2 gives the full variable domain: DGGITQSPKYLFRKEGQNVTLSCEQNLNHDAMYWYRQDPGQGLRLIYYSQIVNDFQKGDIAEGYSVSREKKESFPLTVTSAQKNPTAFYLCASTGVSGSSGELFFGEGSRLTVL.

CDR3 bases: TGTGCCAGCAGTTCCTCACTTGAGGGGGGGGCCTACAATGAGCAGTTCTTC. Protein product: CASSSSLEGGAYNEQFF. V is TRBV28 and J is TRBJ2-1; D possibly corresponds to TRBD2 (7 bases). V was cut by 4 bases and J by 2 bases, with 18 bases left in between. Germline V gives CDR1 MDHEN, CDR2 SYDVKM. The CDR3 sequence is 17 residues long.

This chain connects TRBV27 to TRBJ2-1; D perhaps matches TRBD1 (6 bases). Germline assignment: CDR1 MNHEY and CDR2 SMNVEV (reference sequence). V was clipped by 2 bases and J by 4 bases, with 9 bases between them. The CDR3 spans 14 residues. The CDR3 nucleotides are TGTGCCAGCAGTTTAGGACAGCCTTACAATGAGCAGTTCTTC. Translation gives CASSLGQPYNEQFF.

The chain employs TRBV12-5 and TRBJ2-3; D is undetermined. CDR3 length: 13 residues. The V gene lost 3 bases and the J gene lost 4 bases, with 8 bases spanning the gap. Germline-derived CDR1 and CDR2 are LGHNT and FRNRAP. CDR3 in amino acids: CASGFNTADTQYF. CDR3 DNA sequence: TGTGCTAGTGGTTTCAATACCGCAGATACGCAGTATTTT.

The V call is TRBV4-3, the J call TRBJ1-4; D gene uncertain. The CDR3 length is 14 residues. CDR1 and CDR2 (germline): LGHNA, YSLEER. Deletions cut 2 bases from V and 8 bases from J, with 12 bases between. CDR3 in amino acids: CASSQNSMGEKLFF. The CDR3 nucleotides read TGCGCCAGCAGCCAAAATTCTATGGGAGAAAAACTGTTTTTT.

This chain joins TRBV6-5 and TRBJ2-7, with 9 bases fitting TRBD1. This CDR3 contains 15 residues. Germline V lookup: CDR1 MNHEY, CDR2 SVGAGI. Germline trimming cut 6 bases from V and 5 bases from J; bases unmatched to any gene: 11. In DNA, the CDR3 is TGTGCCAGCAGGCGCTACGGGACAGGGATGGACGAGCAGTACTTC. The encoded protein is CASRRYGTGMDEQYF.

This clone appeared a single time. The rearrangement uses TRBV11-2 and TRBJ1-6, with unresolved D. Trimming pared 5 bases from V and 3 bases from J, leaving 14 bases between. The V gene's germline CDR1 is SGHAT and CDR2 FQNNGV. The CDR3 loop spans 16 amino acids. The CDR3 protein is CASSQGTYSYNSPLHF. The CDR3 region has the DNA TGTGCCAGCAGCCAAGGAACTTACAGCTATAATTCACCCCTCCACTTT.

The chain carries TRBV28 and TRBJ2-7; no clear D gene. The V and J ends lost 5 bases and 3 bases respectively, with 14 bases between them. The CDR3 is 14 amino acids. Germline loops: CDR1 MDHEN, CDR2 SYDVKM. The CDR3 DNA sequence: TGTGCCAGCAGTCAAGCAGAAAGCTACTACGAGCAGTACTTC. Protein product: CASSQAESYYEQYF.

The V gene is TRBV5-6, the J gene TRBJ1-1; 9 nucleotides line up with TRBD1. Germline values: CDR1 SGHDT, CDR2 YYEEEE. V lost 4 bases to trimming and J lost 7 bases; unmatched junction nucleotides: 11. The CDR3 is made up of 15 amino acids. CDR3: CASSPPDRGYVEAFF. CDR3 bases: TGTGCCAGCAGCCCGCCGGACAGGGGATATGTTGAAGCTTTCTTT.

This chain uses TRBV5-1 with TRBJ2-5, with 10 positions matching TRBD1. This CDR3 spans 16 amino acids. V gave up 0 bases and J gave up 1 base; unmatched junction bases: 3. Germline CDR1 reads SGHRS; CDR2 reads YFSETQ. This CDR3 reads CASSLEDRGFQETQYF. DNA for the CDR3: TGCGCCAGCAGCTTGGAGGACAGGGGGTTCCAAGAGACCCAGTACTTC.